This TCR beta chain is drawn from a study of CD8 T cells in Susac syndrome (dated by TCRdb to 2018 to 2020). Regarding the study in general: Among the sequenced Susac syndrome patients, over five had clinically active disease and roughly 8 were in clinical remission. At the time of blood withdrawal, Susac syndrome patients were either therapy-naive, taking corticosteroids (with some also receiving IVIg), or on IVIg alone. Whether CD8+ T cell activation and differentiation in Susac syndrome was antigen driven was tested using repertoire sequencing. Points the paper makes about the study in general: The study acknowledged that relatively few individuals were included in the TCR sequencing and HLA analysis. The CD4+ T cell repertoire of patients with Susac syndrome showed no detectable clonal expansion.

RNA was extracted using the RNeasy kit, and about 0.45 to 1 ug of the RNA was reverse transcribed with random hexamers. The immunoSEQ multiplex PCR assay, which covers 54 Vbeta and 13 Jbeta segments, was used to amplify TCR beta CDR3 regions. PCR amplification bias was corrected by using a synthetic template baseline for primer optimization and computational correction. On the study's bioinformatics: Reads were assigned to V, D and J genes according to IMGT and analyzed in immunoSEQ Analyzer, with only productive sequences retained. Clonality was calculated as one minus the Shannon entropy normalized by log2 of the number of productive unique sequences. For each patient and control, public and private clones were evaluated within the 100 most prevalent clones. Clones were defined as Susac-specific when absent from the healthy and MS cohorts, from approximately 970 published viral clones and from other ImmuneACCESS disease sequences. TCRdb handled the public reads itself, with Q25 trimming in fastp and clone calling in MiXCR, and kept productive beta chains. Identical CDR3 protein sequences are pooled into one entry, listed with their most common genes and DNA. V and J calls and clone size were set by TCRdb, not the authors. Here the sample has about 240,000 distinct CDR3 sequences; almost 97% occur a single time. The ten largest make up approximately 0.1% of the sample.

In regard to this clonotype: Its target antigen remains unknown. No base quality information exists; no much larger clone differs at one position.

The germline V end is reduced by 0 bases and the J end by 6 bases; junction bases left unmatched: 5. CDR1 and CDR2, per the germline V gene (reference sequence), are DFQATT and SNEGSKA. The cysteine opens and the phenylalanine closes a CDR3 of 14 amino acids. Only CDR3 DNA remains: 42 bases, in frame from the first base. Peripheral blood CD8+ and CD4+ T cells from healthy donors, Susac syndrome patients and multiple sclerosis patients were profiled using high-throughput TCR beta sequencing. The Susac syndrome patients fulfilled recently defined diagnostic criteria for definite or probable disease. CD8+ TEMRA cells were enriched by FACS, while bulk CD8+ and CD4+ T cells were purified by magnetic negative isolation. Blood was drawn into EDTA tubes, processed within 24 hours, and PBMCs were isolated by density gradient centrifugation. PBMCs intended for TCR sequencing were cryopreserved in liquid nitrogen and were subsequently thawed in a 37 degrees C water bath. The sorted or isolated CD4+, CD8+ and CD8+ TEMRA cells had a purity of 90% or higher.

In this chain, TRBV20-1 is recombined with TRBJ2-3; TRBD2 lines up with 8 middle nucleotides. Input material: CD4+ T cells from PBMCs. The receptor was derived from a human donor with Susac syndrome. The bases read TGCAGTGCTAGAGATCCCCTAGCGGGCGATACGCAGTATTTT. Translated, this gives CSARDPLAGDTQYF.